These 5 T cell receptor beta chains came from one sample sequenced in a study of memory CD4+ T cells and cytomegalovirus serostatus. Method: immunoSEQ multiplex PCR; TCRdb's copy keeps in-frame clones and lacks some. The sample includes around 88,000 clones, approximately 80% seen only once; the top ten take 3.6%. Single viable CD3+CD4+CD8-CD45RO+ cells were sorted as the memory CD4+ T cells. The sequenced sample was memory CD4+ T cells from blood. These receptors were taken from an adult in good health and CMV-seropositive.

A few counts support this clone. The chain recombines TRBV7-9 with TRBJ2-7; possibly TRBD1 for D (5 bases). CDR1 and CDR2 (germline): SEHNR, FQNEAQ (reference sequence). The CDR3 totals 15 residues. V shed 0 bases and J shed 5 bases, with 14 bases lying between them. The CDR3 protein is CASSLALGDRDEQYF. The CDR3 DNA is TGTGCCAGCAGCTTAGCGCTAGGGGATCGCGACGAGCAGTACTTC.

The rearrangement uses TRBV7-3 and TRBJ1-2; D uncertain. The CDR3 length is 13 residues. Germline lookup yields CDR1 SGHTA and CDR2 FQGTGA. V lost 6 bases and J lost 5, with 13 bases in between. CDR3: CASSPGVGYGYTF. The CDR3, as DNA: TGTGCCAGCAGTCCCGGGGTCGGTTATGGCTACACCTTC.

This chain uses TRBV18 with TRBJ1-1, with D maybe TRBD1 (6 bases). This CDR3 spans 13 amino acids. Germline CDR1 KGHSH, CDR2 LQKENI. V was clipped by 5 bases and J by 1 base, with 8 bases between them. The CDR3 DNA reads as TGTGCCAGCTCAGGGGGCGCGAACACTGAAGCTTTCTTT. Translated, it gives CASSGGANTEAFF.

The chain is built from TRBV30 and TRBJ1-2; the D gene is possibly TRBD1 (6 bases). This CDR3 region has 12 residues. Germline CDR1 and CDR2: GTSNPN and SVGIG (reference sequence). Trimming stripped 0 bases from V and 8 bases from J, with 10 bases between. CDR3 coding DNA: TGTGCCTGGAGTGTAGCGGGGGGCGGCTACACCTTC. This sequence encodes CAWSVAGGGYTF.

This clone has just a few counts. This rearrangement joins TRBV7-2 to TRBJ1-5; no definite D call. The length of the CDR3 is 13 residues. Germline values: CDR1 SGHTA, CDR2 FQGNSA. The V and J ends lost 1 base and 1 base respectively, with 2 bases between them. The CDR3 DNA is TGTGCCAGCAGCTTAGTGAGCAATCAGCCCCAGCATTTT. Translated: CASSLVSNQPQHF.